Each of the 7 T cell receptor beta chains below was sequenced from the same sample in a study of T cells in Graves' hyperthyroidism and ophthalmopathy. Amplified TCR beta CDR3 regions derived from RNA transcripts. In the first-round RT-PCR of the TCR CDR3, the HTBI primer set was used. TCRdb itself ran the multiplex PCR reads through MiXCR, one entry per CDR3 protein. The sample lists around 450,000 distinct CDR3 sequences; around 13% were seen once. The sample consisted of blood. These receptors were obtained from a young woman with Graves' hyperthyroidism.

This clonotype showed up many times. The genes are TRBV28 and TRBJ2-7; the match to TRBD1 covers 7 bases. Germline CDR1 and CDR2: MDHEN and SYDVKM. Trimming removed 6 bases from V and 4 bases from J; junction bases left unmatched: 6. The CDR3 is 13 residues long. CDR3 amino acids: CASRPGQTYEQYF. CDR3 bases: TGTGCCAGCAGACCGGGACAGACTTACGAGCAGTACTTC.

This clonotype was observed at least ten times. The rearrangement links TRBV27 to TRBJ2-2; D is unresolved. The CDR3 is 20 amino acids. Germline CDR1 and CDR2: MNHEY and SMNVEV (reference sequence). With 5 bases removed from V and 2 bases from J, the gap between germline ends came to 27 bases. CDR3 DNA: TGTGCCAGCAGTCCACTTACAATCCCGGCGGCACCATCTAACACCGGGGAGCTGTTTTTT. Its translation is CASSPLTIPAAPSNTGELFF.

This clonotype was picked up many times. The chain couples TRBV3-1 to TRBJ1-2, with unresolved D. Trimming took off 0 bases at V and 8 bases at J, with 16 bases between the two ends. The CDR3 has 15 amino acids. Germline assignment: CDR1 LGHDT and CDR2 YNNKEL (reference sequence). DNA for the CDR3: TGTGCCAGCAGCCAAGAATACCGGAGTCCATGGGGCTACACCTTC. This codes for CASSQEYRSPWGYTF.

This clonotype was observed at least ten times. This sequence joins TRBV12-3 or TRBV12-4 and TRBJ2-1, with 10 bases fitting TRBD2. The CDR3 is 15 amino acids. J was trimmed by 3 bases and V by 4 bases; bases with no gene match: 3. The CDR3: CASSYASGGYNEQFF. DNA for the CDR3: TGTGCCAGCAGTTACGCTAGCGGGGGCTACAATGAGCAGTTCTTC.

This clonotype was seen at least ten times. V gene TRBV27 combines with J gene TRBJ2-1; 8 nucleotides line up with TRBD2. The CDR3 runs 13 residues. With 7 bases clipped from V and 5 bases from J, the junction kept 4 bases outside the gene matches. CDR1 MNHEY and CDR2 SMNVEV come from the germline V gene (reference sequence). The CDR3 region is CASTGLEDNEQFF. The CDR3 DNA reads as TGTGCCAGCACGGGACTAGAGGACAATGAGCAGTTCTTC.

This clonotype was detected many times. J is TRBJ2-5 and V is TRBV27, with 11 positions matching TRBD1. Germline V gene data show CDR1 as MNHEY and CDR2 as SMNVEV (reference sequence). The CDR3 has 16 residues. Trimming cost V 5 bases and J 5 bases; bases outside gene matches: 10. The CDR3 here is CASSPRDRGKAETQYF. CDR3 coding DNA: TGTGCCAGCAGTCCCCGGGACAGGGGGAAGGCGGAGACCCAGTACTTC.

This chain connects TRBV3-1 to TRBJ2-1, with 8 bases that match TRBD2. CDR3 length: 16 residues. CDR1 and CDR2 (germline): LGHDT, YNNKEL (reference sequence). V trimming: 3 bases; J trimming: 8 bases; junction bases outside the gene matches: 12. CDR3 bases: TGTGCCAGCAGCCAGTCTAGCAGCGGGAGTGGGGATGAGCAGTTCTTC. Translating gives CASSQSSSGSGDEQFF.